This T cell receptor beta chain was observed in a study of blood T cell repertoires in COVID-19. Study-wide background: PBMCs, B-cell-depleted T cells, or T cells provided the cDNA or gDNA that made up the material.

Sequenced by immunoSEQ multiplex PCR; TCRdb stores in-frame clones only, minus some. The sample consists of 300,000 to 450,000 clones, around 89% of them appearing once. Participant-reported clinical history was the basis for cohort assignment. Deletions cut 1 base from V and 2 bases from J, with 9 bases between. Per germline, CDR1 SEHNR and CDR2 FQNEAQ (reference sequence). The CDR3 is made up of 15 amino acids. Sequencing was performed on PBMCs or T cells enriched from blood (not recorded which). This clonotype was sampled from a woman aged 18-35 years who had recovered from COVID-19. This sequence joins TRBV7-9 and TRBJ2-1; possibly TRBD1 for D (6 bases). CDR3 amino acids: CASSLDGTPYNEQFF. The CDR3 DNA reads TGTGCCAGCAGCTTAGATGGGACACCCTACAATGAGCAGTTCTTC.